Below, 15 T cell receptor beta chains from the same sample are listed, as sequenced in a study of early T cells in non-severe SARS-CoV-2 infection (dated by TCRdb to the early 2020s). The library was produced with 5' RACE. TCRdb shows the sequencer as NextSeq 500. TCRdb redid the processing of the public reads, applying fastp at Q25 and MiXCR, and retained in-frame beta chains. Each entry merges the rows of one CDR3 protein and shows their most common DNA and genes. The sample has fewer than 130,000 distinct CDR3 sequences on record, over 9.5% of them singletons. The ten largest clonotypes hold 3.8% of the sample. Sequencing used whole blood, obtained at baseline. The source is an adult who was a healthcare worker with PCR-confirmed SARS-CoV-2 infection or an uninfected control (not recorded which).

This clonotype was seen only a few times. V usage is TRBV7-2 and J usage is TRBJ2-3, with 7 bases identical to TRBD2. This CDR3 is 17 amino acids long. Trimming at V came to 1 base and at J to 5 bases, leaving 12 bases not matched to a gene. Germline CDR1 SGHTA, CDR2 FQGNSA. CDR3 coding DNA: TGTGCCAGCAGCTTAGGCTCTTTGGCGGGGGTAAAAGATACGCAGTATTTT. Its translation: CASSLGSLAGVKDTQYF.

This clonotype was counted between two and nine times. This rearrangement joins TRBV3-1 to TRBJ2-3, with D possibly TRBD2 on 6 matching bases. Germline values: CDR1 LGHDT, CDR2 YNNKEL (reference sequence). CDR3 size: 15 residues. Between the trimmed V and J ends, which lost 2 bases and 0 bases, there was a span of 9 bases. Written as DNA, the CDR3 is TGTGCCAGCAGCCAAAGGGACTTAAGCACAGATACGCAGTATTTT. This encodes CASSQRDLSTDTQYF.

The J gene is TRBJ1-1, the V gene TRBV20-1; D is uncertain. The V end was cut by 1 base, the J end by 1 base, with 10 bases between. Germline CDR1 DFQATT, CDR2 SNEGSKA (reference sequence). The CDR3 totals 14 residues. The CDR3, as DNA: TGCAGTGCTAGAGTAGTCGGGCCGAACACTGAAGCTTTCTTT. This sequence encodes CSARVVGPNTEAFF.

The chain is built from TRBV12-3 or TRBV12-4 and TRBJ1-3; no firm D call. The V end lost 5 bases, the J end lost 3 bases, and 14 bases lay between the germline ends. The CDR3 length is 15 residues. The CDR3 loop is CASSPLGGVGNTIYF. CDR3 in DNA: TGTGCCAGCAGTCCGTTGGGAGGAGTTGGAAACACCATATATTTT.

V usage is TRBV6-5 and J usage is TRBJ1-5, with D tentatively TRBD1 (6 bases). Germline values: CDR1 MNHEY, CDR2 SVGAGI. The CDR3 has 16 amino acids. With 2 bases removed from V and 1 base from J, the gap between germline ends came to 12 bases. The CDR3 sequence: CASSYPDSFSNQPQHF. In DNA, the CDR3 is TGTGCCAGCAGTTACCCGGACAGTTTCAGCAATCAGCCCCAGCATTTT.

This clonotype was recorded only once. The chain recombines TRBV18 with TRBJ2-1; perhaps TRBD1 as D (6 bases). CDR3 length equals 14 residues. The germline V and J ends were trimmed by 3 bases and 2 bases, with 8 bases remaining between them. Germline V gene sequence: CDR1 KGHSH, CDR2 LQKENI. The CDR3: CASSPDSTYNEQFF. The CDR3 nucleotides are TGTGCCAGCTCACCGGACAGTACCTACAATGAGCAGTTCTTC.

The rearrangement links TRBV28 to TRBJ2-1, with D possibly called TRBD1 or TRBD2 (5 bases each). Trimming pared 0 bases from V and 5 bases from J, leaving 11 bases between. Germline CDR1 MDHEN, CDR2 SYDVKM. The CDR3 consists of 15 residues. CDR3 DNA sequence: TGTGCCAGCAGTTTATGGGGACCGGGGCACAATGAGCAGTTCTTC. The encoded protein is CASSLWGPGHNEQFF. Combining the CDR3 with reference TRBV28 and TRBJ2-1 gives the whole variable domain DVKVTQSSRYLVKRTGEKVFLECVQDMDHENMFWYRQDPGLGLRLIYFSYDVKMKEKGDIPEGYSVSREKKERFSLILESASTNQTSMYLCASSLWGPGHNEQFFGPGTRLTVL.

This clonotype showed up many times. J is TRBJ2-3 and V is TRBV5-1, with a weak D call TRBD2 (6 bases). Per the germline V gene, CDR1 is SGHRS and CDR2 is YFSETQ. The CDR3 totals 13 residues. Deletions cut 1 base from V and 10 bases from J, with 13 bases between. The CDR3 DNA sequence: TGCGCCAGCAGCTTGAAGGTGGGAGGACCGCAGTATTTT. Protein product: CASSLKVGGPQYF. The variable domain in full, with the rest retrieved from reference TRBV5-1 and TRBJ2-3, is KAGVTQTPRYLIKTRGQQVTLSCSPISGHRSVSWYQQTPGQGLQFLFEYFSETQRNKGNFPGRFSGRQFSNSRSEMNVSTLELGDSALYLCASSLKVGGPQYFGPGTRLTVL.

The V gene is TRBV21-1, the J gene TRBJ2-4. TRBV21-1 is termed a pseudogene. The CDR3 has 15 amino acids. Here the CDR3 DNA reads TGTGCCAGCAGCAAAAAAGGTGTACCAAAAAACATTCAGTACTTC. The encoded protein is CASSKKGVPKNIQYF.

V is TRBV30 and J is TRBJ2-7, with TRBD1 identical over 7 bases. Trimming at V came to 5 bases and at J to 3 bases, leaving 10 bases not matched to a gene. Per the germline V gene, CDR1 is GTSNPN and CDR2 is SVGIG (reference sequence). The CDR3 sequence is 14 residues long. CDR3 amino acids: CAWATGEQSYEQYF. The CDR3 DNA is TGTGCCTGGGCTACAGGGGAACAGAGCTACGAGCAGTACTTC.

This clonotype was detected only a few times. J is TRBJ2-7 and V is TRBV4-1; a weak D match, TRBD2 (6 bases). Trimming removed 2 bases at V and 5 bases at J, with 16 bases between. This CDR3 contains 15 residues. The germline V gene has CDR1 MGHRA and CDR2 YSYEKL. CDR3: CASSQQDGSIDEQYF. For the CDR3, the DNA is TGCGCCAGCAGCCAACAGGACGGGAGCATTGACGAGCAGTACTTC.

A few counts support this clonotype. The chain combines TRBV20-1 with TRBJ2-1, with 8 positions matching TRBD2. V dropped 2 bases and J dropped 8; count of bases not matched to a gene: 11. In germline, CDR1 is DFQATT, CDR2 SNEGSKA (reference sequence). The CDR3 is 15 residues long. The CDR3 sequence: CSARSSQREWDEQFF. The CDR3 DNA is TGCAGTGCTAGATCCTCCCAGCGGGAGTGGGATGAGCAGTTCTTC.

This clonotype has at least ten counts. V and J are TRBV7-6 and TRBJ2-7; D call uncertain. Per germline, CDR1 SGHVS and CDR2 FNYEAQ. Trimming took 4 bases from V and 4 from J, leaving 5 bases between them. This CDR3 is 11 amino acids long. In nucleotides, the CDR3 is TGTGCCAGCAGCTGGGGTTACGAGCAGTACTTC. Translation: CASSWGYEQYF.

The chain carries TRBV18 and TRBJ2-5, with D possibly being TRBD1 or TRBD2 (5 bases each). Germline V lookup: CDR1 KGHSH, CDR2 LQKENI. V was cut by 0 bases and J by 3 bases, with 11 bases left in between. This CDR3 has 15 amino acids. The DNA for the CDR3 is TGTGCCAGCTCACCACCTGGTCAGGGAGAAGAGACCCAGTACTTC. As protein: CASSPPGQGEETQYF.

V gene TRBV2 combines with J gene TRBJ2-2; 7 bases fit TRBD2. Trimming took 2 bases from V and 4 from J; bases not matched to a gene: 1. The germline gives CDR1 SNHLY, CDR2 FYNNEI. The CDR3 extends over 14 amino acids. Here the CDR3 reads CASSEQRGTGELFF. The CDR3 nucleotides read TGTGCCAGCAGTGAACAGCGGGGCACCGGGGAGCTGTTTTTT.